The clone carrying this T cell receptor (beta chain) has a handful of counts. Its antigen is unknown. As processed by the authors: In the immunoSEQ data, sequences were junction-only and lacked quality scores, so filtering differed. The assay was immunoSEQ multiplex PCR, and TCRdb's table has in-frame clones only and misses some. V, J and clone size are those of that table, while D and trimming were read from the DNA. This sample yields approximately 470,000 clones, of which about 84% are seen a single time; 10% to 15% belongs to the top ten. The CDR3 covers 16 residues. V lost 5 bases and J lost 0; bases outside the gene matches: 5. CDR1 and CDR2 (germline): SGHRS, YFSETQ. The sample is drawn from a study of shared clonotypes between healthy human individuals. General study results and limits: Sequencing depth was predicted to influence how clonotypes are shared among donors. Limited genetic and exposure-history diversity came from having few donors.

About 100 million PBMCs per unsorted sample were used for genomic DNA. The chain uses TRBV5-1 and TRBJ2-6; 7 positions agree with TRBD1. Sequenced sample: PBMCs. The source is a woman aged 40 to 50 in good health. Some clones in this sample may be carry-over from other donors' samples. The CDR3 sequence is CASRSQGSSGANVLTF. The CDR3 DNA reads as TGCGCCAGCAGGTCACAGGGGAGCTCTGGGGCCAACGTCCTGACTTTC.